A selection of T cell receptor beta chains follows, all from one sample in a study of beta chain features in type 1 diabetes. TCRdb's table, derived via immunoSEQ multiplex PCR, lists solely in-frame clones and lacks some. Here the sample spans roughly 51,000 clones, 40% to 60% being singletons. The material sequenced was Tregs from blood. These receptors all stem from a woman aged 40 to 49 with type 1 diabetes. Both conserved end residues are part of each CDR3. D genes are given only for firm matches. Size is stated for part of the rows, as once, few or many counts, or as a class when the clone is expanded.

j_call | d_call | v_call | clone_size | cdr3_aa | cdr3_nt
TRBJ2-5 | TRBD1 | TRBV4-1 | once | CASSQVTGGRETQYF | TGCGCCAGCAGCCAAGTCACAGGGGGCAGGGAGACCCAGTACTTC
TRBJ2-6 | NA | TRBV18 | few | CASSQGVGANVLTF | TGTGCCAGCTCCCAAGGGGTTGGGGCCAACGTCCTGACTTTC
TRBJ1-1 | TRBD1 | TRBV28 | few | CASSPTGIEAFF | TGTGCCAGCAGCCCGACAGGGATTGAAGCTTTCTTT
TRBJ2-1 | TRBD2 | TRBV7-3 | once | CASSWGGSSYNEQFF | TGTGCCAGCAGCTGGGGGGGAAGCTCCTACAATGAGCAGTTCTTC
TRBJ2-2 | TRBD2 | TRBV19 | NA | CASGTSGVTGELFF | TGTGCCAGTGGGACTAGCGGGGTCACCGGGGAGCTGTTTTTT
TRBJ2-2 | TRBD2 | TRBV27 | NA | CASSLTSGGTGELFF | TGTGCCAGCAGTTTAACGAGCGGGGGCACCGGGGAGCTGTTTTTT
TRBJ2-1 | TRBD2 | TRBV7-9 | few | CASSSAGTSGYNEQFF | TGTGCCAGCAGTTCCGCCGGGACTAGCGGCTACAATGAGCAGTTCTTC
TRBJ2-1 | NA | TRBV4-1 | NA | CASSQRGGVNEQFF | TGCGCCAGCAGCCAAAGGGGGGGGGTCAATGAGCAGTTCTTC
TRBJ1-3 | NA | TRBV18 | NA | CASSPRARPEGNTIYF | TGTGCCAGCTCACCACGGGCCAGACCAGAAGGAAACACCATATATTTT
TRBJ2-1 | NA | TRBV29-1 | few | CSVEDQVNEQFF | TGCAGCGTTGAAGATCAGGTCAATGAGCAGTTCTTC
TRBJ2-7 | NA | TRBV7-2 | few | CASTAVESSYEQYF | TGTGCCAGCACCGCGGTAGAAAGCTCCTACGAGCAGTACTTC
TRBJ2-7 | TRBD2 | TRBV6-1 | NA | CASTGGTSGGGEQYF | TGTGCCAGCACCGGAGGGACTAGCGGGGGCGGCGAGCAGTACTTC
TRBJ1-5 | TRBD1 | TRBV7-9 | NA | CASSLGDRGRQPQHF | TGTGCCAGCAGCTTAGGGGACAGGGGTAGGCAGCCCCAGCATTTT
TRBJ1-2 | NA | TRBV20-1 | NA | CSTARPRGYTF | TGCAGTACTGCCCGTCCTAGAGGCTACACCTTC
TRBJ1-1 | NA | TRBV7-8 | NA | CASSLGDWDTEAFF | TGTGCCAGCAGCTTGGGTGACTGGGACACTGAAGCTTTCTTT
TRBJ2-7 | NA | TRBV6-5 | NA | CASSYAVSYEQYF | TGTGCCAGCAGTTACGCAGTCTCCTACGAGCAGTACTTC
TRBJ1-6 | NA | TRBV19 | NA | CASRQAFDSPLHF | TGTGCCTCCCGACAGGCGTTTGATTCACCCCTCCACTTT
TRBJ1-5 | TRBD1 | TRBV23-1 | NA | CASSQSRPGTVSQPQHF | TGCGCCAGCAGTCAATCCCGGCCGGGGACAGTGTCTCAGCCCCAGCATTTT
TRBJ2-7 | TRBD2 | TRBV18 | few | CASSPPGLAGGPSYEQYF | TGTGCCAGCTCACCCCCGGGACTAGCGGGAGGCCCCTCCTACGAGCAGTACTTC
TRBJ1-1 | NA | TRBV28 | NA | CASSFSGRSTEAFF | TGTGCCAGCAGTTTCTCGGGGAGGAGCACTGAAGCTTTCTTT
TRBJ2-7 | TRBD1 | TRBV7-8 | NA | CASSISAWDRGVTYEQYF | TGTGCCAGCAGCATATCAGCTTGGGACAGGGGGGTCACCTACGAGCAGTACTTC
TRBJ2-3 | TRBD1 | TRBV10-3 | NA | CAISGVGTGGSADTQYF | TGTGCCATCAGTGGGGTCGGGACAGGGGGAAGCGCAGATACGCAGTATTTT
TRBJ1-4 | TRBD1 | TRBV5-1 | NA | CASAVGQGYEKLFF | TGCGCCAGCGCCGTGGGACAGGGCTATGAAAAACTGTTTTTT
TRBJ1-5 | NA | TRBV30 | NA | CAWSVTGNQPQHF | TGTGCCTGGAGTGTAACGGGAAATCAGCCCCAGCATTTT
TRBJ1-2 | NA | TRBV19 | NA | CASTSLGGILYGYTF | TGTGCCAGTACCTCCCTAGGAGGGATTCTCTATGGCTACACCTTC
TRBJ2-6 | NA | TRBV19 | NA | CASSPPKATGANVLTF | TGTGCCAGTAGTCCCCCAAAAGCCACTGGGGCCAACGTCCTGACTTTC
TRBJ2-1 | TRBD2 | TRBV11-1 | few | CASSLEASGGGYNEQFF | TGTGCCAGCAGCTTAGAAGCTAGCGGGGGGGGATACAATGAGCAGTTCTTC
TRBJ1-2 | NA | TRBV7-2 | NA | CASSPVGGGYTF | TGTGCCAGCAGCCCAGTCGGAGGTGGCTACACCTTC
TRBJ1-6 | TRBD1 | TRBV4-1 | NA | CASSQEPGQGNSPLHF | TGCGCCAGCAGCCAAGAGCCCGGACAGGGAAATTCACCCCTCCACTTT
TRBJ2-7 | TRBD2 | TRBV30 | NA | CAWSGLREGVSPYEQYF | TGTGCCTGGAGTGGTTTGCGGGAGGGAGTTAGCCCTTACGAGCAGTACTTC
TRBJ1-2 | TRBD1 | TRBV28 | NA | CASGDSYGYTF | TGTGCCAGCGGGGACAGCTATGGCTACACCTTC
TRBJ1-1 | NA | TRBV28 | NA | CASGVTVNTEAFF | TGTGCCAGCGGTGTGACAGTGAACACTGAAGCTTTCTTT
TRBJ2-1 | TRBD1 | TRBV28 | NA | CASSSIHRGLYNEQFF | TGTGCCAGCAGTTCAATACACAGGGGGTTATACAATGAGCAGTTCTTC
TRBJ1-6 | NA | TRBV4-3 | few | CASSQGTANSPLHF | TGCGCCAGCAGCCAAGGGACAGCTAATTCACCCCTCCACTTT
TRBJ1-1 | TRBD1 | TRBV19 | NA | CASRAPGTVYTEAFF | TGTGCCAGTAGGGCCCCCGGGACAGTGTACACTGAAGCTTTCTTT
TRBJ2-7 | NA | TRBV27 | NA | CASSSLTVAYGQYF | TGTGCCAGCAGTTCCCTCACAGTGGCCTACGGGCAGTACTTC
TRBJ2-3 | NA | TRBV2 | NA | CASSERGGGGADTQYF | TGTGCCAGCAGTGAAAGGGGAGGGGGAGGCGCAGATACGCAGTATTTT
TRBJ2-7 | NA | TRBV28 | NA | CASSLVSPYEQYF | TGTGCCAGCAGTTTAGTCAGTCCCTACGAGCAGTACTTC
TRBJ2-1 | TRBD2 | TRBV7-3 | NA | CASSLDGGGYNEQFF | TGTGCCAGCAGCTTAGACGGGGGGGGCTACAATGAGCAGTTCTTC
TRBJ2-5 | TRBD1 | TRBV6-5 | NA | CASSYSGQGGETQYF | TGTGCCAGCAGTTACTCCGGACAGGGGGGAGAGACCCAGTACTTC
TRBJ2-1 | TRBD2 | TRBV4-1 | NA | CASSWAGVPHEQFF | TGCGCCAGCAGCTGGGCGGGGGTACCCCATGAGCAGTTCTTC
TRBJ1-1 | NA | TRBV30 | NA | CAWIKLTANTEAFF | TGTGCCTGGATCAAATTGACAGCGAACACTGAAGCTTTCTTT
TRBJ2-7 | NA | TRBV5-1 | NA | CASAATFNSYEQYF | TGCGCCAGCGCGGCTACGTTCAACTCCTACGAGCAGTACTTC